The T cell receptor (beta chain) described here comes from a study of blood T cell repertoires in COVID-19. About the study: Italy, Spain and the United States were the sources of the convalescent and acute COVID-19 samples. Sources were T cells, B-cell-depleted T cells, or PBMCs; the material itself was cDNA or gDNA.

CDR3 length: 10 amino acids. Germline V lookup: CDR1 DFQATT, CDR2 SNEGSKA (reference sequence). With 6 bases removed from V and 5 bases from J, the gap between germline ends came to 4 bases. The authors' processing: Reference gene primer amplification gave estimated nucleated cell counts. Clones were sequenced by immunoSEQ multiplex PCR, and TCRdb holds only the in-frame ones, with some missing. V, J and clone size were drawn from that table, and D and trimming were deduced from the DNA. This repertoire shows 400,000 to 450,000 clones, more than 80% found once; its top ten account for 1.4%. This sequence originates from a woman under 40 with active or convalescent COVID-19. Sequences were obtained from peripheral blood. The J gene is TRBJ1-4, the V gene TRBV20-1, with D hard to call. CDR3 nucleotides: TGCAGTGCCCTAAATGAAAAACTGTTTTTT. Translation gives CSALNEKLFF.